The next 29 T cell receptor beta chains were all read from a single sample in a study of neurological immune-mediated disorders. TCRdb reprocessed the 5' RACE reads via MiXCR and lists one record per CDR3 protein. The sample shows 75,000 to 90,000 distinct CDR3 sequences, 10% of them seen only once. The material sequenced was PBMCs. The receptors derive from a man in his forties in good health.

This clonotype occurred many times. V is TRBV6-2 or TRBV6-3 and J is TRBJ2-5; unclear D gene. The V end lost 5 bases, the J end lost 5 bases, and 9 bases lay between the germline ends. CDR3 length equals 12 residues. CDR1 is MNHEY, CDR2 SVGEGT, per germline. The CDR3, as DNA: TGTGCCAGCAGTGCAAGTGAGGAGACCCAGTACTTC. It translates to CASSASEETQYF.

This clonotype has at least ten counts. The J gene is TRBJ2-3, the V gene TRBV9; D not certain. The CDR3 sequence is 11 residues long. The germline V gene has CDR1 SGDLS and CDR2 YYNGEE. The ends were cut back, 0 bases at V and 6 bases at J, with 2 bases in the middle. The CDR3 DNA is TGTGCCAGCAGCGTAGAGGATACGCAGTATTTT. Its protein is CASSVEDTQYF.

V usage is TRBV20-1 and J usage is TRBJ2-7, with D possibly TRBD2 on 6 matching bases. CDR1 and CDR2 from the germline V gene are DFQATT and SNEGSKA (reference sequence). The V gene lost 2 bases and the J gene lost 4 bases, with 18 bases spanning the gap. The CDR3 is 15 residues long. This chain's CDR3 is CSARKEGIPQYEQYF. The CDR3 bases are TGCAGTGCTAGAAAGGAGGGGATTCCCCAGTACGAGCAGTACTTC.

In its sample, this clonotype was seen many times. V usage is TRBV5-5 and J usage is TRBJ1-2, with 8 bases lining up with TRBD1. V was pared by 1 base and J by 5 bases, with 13 bases of the junction left unmatched. The CDR3 contains 17 residues. In germline, CDR1 is SGHKS, CDR2 YYEKEE (reference sequence). CDR3 sequence reads: CASSLTGQGGIGYGYTF. The CDR3 bases are TGTGCCAGCAGCTTGACTGGACAGGGAGGAATTGGTTATGGCTACACCTTC.

The sample holds many counts of this clonotype. The chain joins TRBV19 to TRBJ2-7; possible D gene TRBD1, 6 bases. The V gene lost 3 bases and the J gene lost 7 bases, with 13 bases spanning the gap. Per germline, CDR1 LNHDA and CDR2 SQIVND (reference sequence). The CDR3 sequence is 13 residues long. The CDR3 DNA reads TGTGCCAGTAGTATCGTGACAGGCGGAGAGCAGTACTTC. Translation gives CASSIVTGGEQYF.

In its sample, this clonotype was seen many times. CDR3 region: CASSFSSQETQYF. In DNA form, the CDR3 reads TGTGCCAGCAGCTTTTCGTCTCAAGAGACCCAGTACTTC. This chain joins TRBV7-7 and TRBJ2-5; D call uncertain. The CDR3 runs to 13 residues. Germline V gene data show CDR1 as SSHAT and CDR2 as FNYEAQ (reference sequence). Trimming shortened V by 3 bases and J by 2 bases, and 7 bases separated the two germline ends.

This clonotype was observed many times. V usage is TRBV12-3 or TRBV12-4 and J usage is TRBJ2-3; either TRBD1 or TRBD2 may supply D (6 bases each). This CDR3 is built from 14 residues. Trimming took 4 bases from V and 6 from J, leaving 14 bases between them. The CDR3, as DNA: TGTGCCAGCAGTTACAGGGAGGTGAGGGATACGCAGTATTTT. This encodes CASSYREVRDTQYF.

This clonotype was detected ten times or more. The chain combines TRBV7-9 with TRBJ2-5; possible D gene TRBD1, 6 bases. V lost 8 bases to trimming and J lost 0 bases, with 10 bases between them. This CDR3 comprises 13 residues. The germline CDR1 and CDR2 sequences are SEHNR and FQNEAQ (reference sequence). CDR3 protein: CASLGQNQETQYF. Written as DNA, the CDR3 is TGTGCCAGCCTTGGACAGAACCAAGAGACCCAGTACTTC. Using reference TRBV7-9 and TRBJ2-5 for the parts outside the CDR3, the full variable domain is DTGVSQNPRHKITKRGQNVTFRCDPISEHNRLYWYRQTLGQGPEFLTYFQNEAQLEKSRLLSDRFSAERPKGSFSTLEIQRTEQGDSAMYLCASLGQNQETQYFGPGTRLLVL.

This clonotype was observed many times. The chain has TRBV5-1 and TRBJ2-5; D might be TRBD1 (5 bases). V lost 7 bases, J lost 5 bases, and 15 bases lay in between. There are 13 residues in the CDR3. Germline values: CDR1 SGHRS, CDR2 YFSETQ. The CDR3 DNA follows: TGCGCCAGCGCCGAAGGGGTGGCGGAGACCCAGTACTTC. This gives the protein CASAEGVAETQYF.

In this sample, this clonotype turned up many times. The chain is built from TRBV20-1 and TRBJ2-1, with 7 positions matching TRBD1. Per the germline V gene, CDR1 is DFQATT and CDR2 is SNEGSKA (reference sequence). The CDR3 is 17 residues long. With 3 bases clipped from V and 5 bases from J, the junction kept 16 bases outside the gene matches. The CDR3 loop is CSASRWGGWDRDNEQFF. CDR3 DNA: TGCAGTGCTAGTCGTTGGGGTGGTTGGGACAGAGACAATGAGCAGTTCTTC.

This clonotype occurred many times. The chain couples TRBV5-1 to TRBJ1-1; D call uncertain. V lost 4 bases, J lost 0 bases, and 13 bases lay in between. CDR3 length: 15 residues. The germline V gene has CDR1 SGHRS and CDR2 YFSETQ. The CDR3 region has the DNA TGCGCCAGCAGCCCGGGCTTTTTGTTGAACACTGAAGCTTTCTTT. Its protein product is CASSPGFLLNTEAFF.

The sample holds many counts of this clonotype. The chain uses TRBV11-2 and TRBJ2-6; D is undetermined. V dropped 0 bases and J dropped 0 bases, with 6 bases sitting between them. Germline V gene data show CDR1 as SGHAT and CDR2 as FQNNGV. The length of the CDR3 is 16 residues. This CDR3 reads CASSLDRVSGANVLTF. The DNA for the CDR3 is TGTGCCAGCAGCTTAGACAGAGTCTCTGGGGCCAACGTCCTGACTTTC.

This clonotype showed up many times. The rearrangement links TRBV20-1 to TRBJ2-1, with TRBD2 as a possible D gene (7 bases). This CDR3 region has 15 residues. V lost 3 bases to trimming and J lost 0 bases, with 12 bases between them. In germline, CDR1 is DFQATT, CDR2 SNEGSKA (reference sequence). The CDR3 is CSASGAGASYNEQFF. DNA of the CDR3: TGCAGTGCTAGTGGGGCGGGGGCCTCCTACAATGAGCAGTTCTTC.

This clonotype is medium-sized. The chain couples TRBV9 to TRBJ1-1; D gene unclear. V was cut by 0 bases and J by 1 base, with 16 bases left in between. The V gene's germline CDR1 is SGDLS and CDR2 YYNGEE. CDR3 size: 17 residues. CDR3 residues: CASSVDLEAGWNTEAFF. The CDR3 DNA follows: TGTGCCAGCAGCGTAGATCTGGAAGCAGGCTGGAACACTGAAGCTTTCTTT.

This clonotype was seen ten or more times. The chain employs TRBV5-1 and TRBJ1-1; D is undetermined. Germline CDR1 is SGHRS and CDR2 is YFSETQ. There are 14 residues in the CDR3. V lost 1 base and J 0 bases, leaving 7 bases between the germline ends. CDR3 sequence: CASSLIQLNTEAFF. In DNA, the CDR3 is TGCGCCAGCAGCTTGATACAGCTGAACACTGAAGCTTTCTTT. The full variable domain, in which reference TRBV5-1 and TRBJ1-1 provide the parts outside the CDR3, is KAGVTQTPRYLIKTRGQQVTLSCSPISGHRSVSWYQQTPGQGLQFLFEYFSETQRNKGNFPGRFSGRQFSNSRSEMNVSTLELGDSALYLCASSLIQLNTEAFFGQGTRLTVV.

This clonotype was observed many times. The genes are TRBV10-3 and TRBJ1-1; D not resolved. Germline-derived CDR1 and CDR2 are ENHRY and SYGVKD. There are 11 residues in the CDR3. V lost 10 bases and J 4 bases, leaving 10 bases between the germline ends. CDR3 DNA sequence: TGTGCCACCTCGGGGAGCACTGAAGCTTTCTTT. This codes for CATSGSTEAFF.

This clonotype was seen ten or more times. The CDR3 protein is CASSPTAARGGNEQFF. Here the CDR3 DNA reads TGTGCCAGCTCACCAACCGCGGCTAGAGGGGGGAATGAGCAGTTCTTC. J is TRBJ2-1 and V is TRBV18, with D possibly called TRBD1 or TRBD2 (6 bases each). Germline CDR1 reads KGHSH; CDR2 reads LQKENI. This CDR3 is 16 amino acids long. Between the trimmed V and J ends, which lost 2 bases and 7 bases, there was a span of 18 bases.

This clonotype was seen more than once but under ten times. The CDR3 spells CASRTGVTPYNEQFF. Here the CDR3 DNA reads TGTGCCAGCAGGACAGGGGTAACCCCCTACAATGAGCAGTTCTTC. The gene calls are TRBV11-2 and TRBJ2-1, with 8 bases matching TRBD1. The CDR3 covers 15 residues. CDR1 and CDR2 from the germline V gene are SGHAT and FQNNGV. V dropped 6 bases and J dropped 2; count of bases not matched to a gene: 6.

V and J are TRBV6-7 and TRBJ2-1; no firm D call. TRBV6-7 is designated an ORF whose function remains uncertain. The CDR3 is 17 residues long. Trimming shortened V by 1 base and J by 0 bases, and 13 bases separated the two germline ends. This CDR3 is CASSYLKTSYSYNEQFF. The CDR3 DNA follows: TGTGCCAGCAGTTACTTAAAGACCTCTTACTCCTACAATGAGCAGTTCTTC.

This clonotype was observed many times. This rearrangement joins TRBV25-1 to TRBJ1-5; D possibly corresponds to TRBD1 (5 bases). V lost 8 bases to trimming and J lost 5 bases, with 25 bases between them. This CDR3 is built from 17 residues. The germline V gene encodes CDR1 MGHDK and CDR2 SYGVNS. The CDR3 DNA follows: TGTGCCAGCTTACATACCGTCGGGCAGGGTCTGTATCAGCCCCAGCATTTT. This gives the protein CASLHTVGQGLYQPQHF.

There are many counts of this clonotype. The genes are TRBV2 and TRBJ2-7; maybe TRBD1 (6 bases). Germline V gene sequence: CDR1 SNHLY, CDR2 FYNNEI. This CDR3 spans 15 amino acids. Trimming removed 4 bases from V and 0 bases from J, with 13 bases in between. The CDR3 DNA is TGTGCCAGCAGTGCAAGCAGGGGATTCTCCTACGAGCAGTACTTC. Translating it yields CASSASRGFSYEQYF.

V is TRBV12-3 or TRBV12-4 and J is TRBJ2-1; 13 nucleotides agree with TRBD2. The junction had 7 bases not matched to a gene; V was cut back by 3 bases and J by 11 bases. This CDR3 comprises 15 residues. The CDR3 loop reads CASSFTSGGAGKQFF. The CDR3 DNA reads TGTGCCAGCAGTTTTACTAGCGGGGGGGCTGGTAAGCAGTTCTTC.

This clonotype was observed a few times. V and J are TRBV29-1 and TRBJ2-2, with D tentatively TRBD1 (6 bases). The CDR3 is made up of 17 amino acids. V gave up 6 bases and J gave up 2 bases, with 22 bases separating them. Germline-derived CDR1 and CDR2 are SQVTM and ANQGSEA. CDR3 nucleotides: TGCAGCGTAAGGACAGAACGAACCATCCTTAACACCGGGGAGCTGTTTTTT. Amino acid sequence: CSVRTERTILNTGELFF.

This clonotype showed up many times. This chain joins TRBV20-1 and TRBJ2-7; D may match TRBD1 or TRBD2 (5 bases each). Deletions cut 0 bases from V and 7 bases from J, with 22 bases between. The CDR3 extends over 16 amino acids. CDR1 DFQATT and CDR2 SNEGSKA come from the germline V gene (reference sequence). This CDR3 is CSARDPIRDGAGEQYF. The CDR3, as DNA: TGCAGTGCTAGAGATCCAATTAGGGACGGAGCTGGAGAGCAGTACTTC.

There are many counts of this clonotype. The chain employs TRBV11-2 and TRBJ2-1; 9 bases line up with TRBD1. V trimming: 5 bases; J trimming: 4 bases; junction bases outside the gene matches: 6. CDR1 and CDR2 from the germline V gene are SGHAT and FQNNGV. The CDR3 extends over 15 amino acids. For the CDR3, the DNA is TGTGCCAGCAGCCCCGGGACAGGGATTTACAATGAGCAGTTCTTC. This encodes CASSPGTGIYNEQFF.

This clonotype occurred many times. This chain links TRBV6-1 with TRBJ2-3; 10 bases are shared with TRBD1. Germline-derived CDR1 and CDR2 are MNHNS and SASEGT. The junction had 6 bases not matched to a gene; V was cut back by 3 bases and J by 3 bases. The length of the CDR3 is 16 residues. For the CDR3, the DNA is TGTGCCAGCAGTGATCTGACAGGGGGCAGGACAGATACGCAGTATTTT. Translating gives CASSDLTGGRTDTQYF.

The chain employs TRBV7-6 and TRBJ1-1; no firm D call. Germline V gene data show CDR1 as SGHVS and CDR2 as FNYEAQ. Trimming pared 3 bases from V and 3 bases from J, leaving 14 bases between. The length of the CDR3 is 15 residues. In nucleotides, the CDR3 is TGTGCCAGCAGCTTCATGGAAGCAGGCCACACTGAAGCTTTCTTT. Translation gives CASSFMEAGHTEAFF.

This clonotype was seen at least ten times. The V gene is TRBV7-9, the J gene TRBJ2-7; TRBD2 might be the D (5 bases). V dropped 3 bases and J dropped 7 bases, with 10 bases sitting between them. The CDR3 is 12 amino acids. Germline loops: CDR1 SEHNR, CDR2 FQNEAQ (reference sequence). The DNA of the CDR3 is TGTGCCAGCAGCTTTATGCCGGGGGAGCAGTACTTC. Its translation is CASSFMPGEQYF.

This clonotype has a count of ten or more. The rearrangement joins TRBV7-3 to TRBJ2-1, with D maybe TRBD2 (6 bases). Trimming removed 3 bases from V and 2 bases from J, with 8 bases in between. The CDR3 totals 14 residues. Germline V gene data show CDR1 as SGHTA and CDR2 as FQGTGA. Here the CDR3 DNA reads TGTGCCAGCAGCTTTGGGGGGACCTACAATGAGCAGTTCTTC. Its protein is CASSFGGTYNEQFF.